The 8 T cell receptor beta chains reported below all come from one sample, sequenced in a study of T cells in Graves' hyperthyroidism and ophthalmopathy. Researchers took RNA transcripts and amplified the TCR beta CDR3 regions from them. Using the HTBI primer set, a first-round RT-PCR was run on the TCR CDR3. TCRdb itself ran the multiplex PCR reads through MiXCR, one entry per CDR3 protein. The sample consists of a few hundred thousand distinct CDR3 sequences, approximately 14% of them appearing once. Sequencing used blood. These receptors were taken from a woman in her 30s with Graves' hyperthyroidism.

This chain links TRBV20-1 with TRBJ1-1, with D unclear. Germline CDR1 is DFQATT and CDR2 is SNEGSKA (reference sequence). CDR3 length equals 13 residues. Trimming left V 5 bases short and J 2 bases short, with 12 bases between. The DNA for the CDR3 is TGCAGTGCTGAGAAAGTAATCAACACTGAAGCTTTCTTT. Amino acid sequence: CSAEKVINTEAFF.

This clonotype was detected ten times or more. This rearrangement joins TRBV24-1 to TRBJ2-1; weak D call: TRBD1 (6 bases). This CDR3 region has 16 residues. Trimming took 4 bases from V and 5 from J, leaving 17 bases between them. Looked up from germline, CDR1 is KGHDR and CDR2 is SFDVKD. CDR3 sequence reads: CATSDQSGERNNEQFF. The CDR3 bases are TGTGCCACCAGTGACCAGTCAGGGGAGAGGAACAATGAGCAGTTCTTC.

This clonotype was observed many times. V gene TRBV30 combines with J gene TRBJ2-1; maybe TRBD2 (5 bases). With 4 bases removed from V and 5 bases from J, the gap between germline ends came to 12 bases. CDR3 length equals 13 residues. Germline V gene lookup returns CDR1 GTSNPN and CDR2 SVGIG (reference sequence). The CDR3 is CAWKIGLHNEQFF. The CDR3 bases are TGTGCCTGGAAAATCGGACTCCACAATGAGCAGTTCTTC.

Many counts were recorded for this clonotype. The V call is TRBV24-1, the J call TRBJ2-1; possible D gene TRBD2, 5 bases. The germline gives CDR1 KGHDR, CDR2 SFDVKD. V gave up 7 bases and J gave up 6 bases, with 15 bases separating them. The CDR3 runs to 14 residues. The CDR3 DNA reads as TGTGCCACCAGCAGTAGTCAAGGGAGCAATGAGCAGTTCTTC. Protein sequence: CATSSSQGSNEQFF.

Ten or more counts support this clonotype. This sequence joins TRBV27 and TRBJ1-1; TRBD1 matches 8 bases. V gave up 3 bases and J gave up 7 bases; unmatched junction bases: 7. CDR1 is MNHEY, CDR2 SMNVEV, per germline (reference sequence). This CDR3 comprises 14 residues. The DNA of the CDR3 is TGTGCCAGCAGTTTGGCAGGGGGCAATATTGAAGCTTTCTTT. Translated: CASSLAGGNIEAFF.

This clonotype has more than one count but fewer than ten. A read error may be the cause here, since a much bigger clone is one base away. The chain combines TRBV2 with TRBJ2-3, with TRBD2 matching 7 bases. Germline CDR1 reads SNHLY; CDR2 reads FYNNEI. The length of the CDR3 is 15 residues. The CDR3, as DNA: TGTGCCGGCAGTCTTCTAGCGGCTAGCACAGATACGCAGTATTTT. Translating gives CAGSLLAASTDTQYF. Drawing the rest from reference TRBV2 and TRBJ2-3, the complete variable domain is EPEVTQTPSHQVTQMGQEVILRCVPISNHLYFYWYRQILGQKVEFLVSFYNNEISEKSEIFDDQFSVERPDGSNFTLKIRSTKLEDSAMYFCAGSLLAASTDTQYFGPGTRLTVL.

The chain joins TRBV18 to TRBJ2-7, with TRBD2 identical over 9 bases. V shed 4 bases, J shed 3 bases, and the junction held 7 bases outside the gene matches. This CDR3 contains 15 residues. Per germline, CDR1 KGHSH and CDR2 LQKENI. CDR3 in DNA: TGTGCCAGCTCACTTACCGGGACTAGCAACTACGAGCAGTACTTC. This codes for CASSLTGTSNYEQYF. Full variable domain (rest looked up from reference TRBV18 and TRBJ2-7): NAGVMQNPRHLVRRRGQEARLRCSPMKGHSHVYWYRQLPEEGLKFMVYLQKENIIDESGMPKERFSAEFPKEGPSILRIQQVVRGDSAAYFCASSLTGTSNYEQYFGPGTRLTVT.

The gene calls are TRBV5-1 and TRBJ1-5; no definite D call. V shed 0 bases and J shed 4 bases, with 11 bases lying between them. Germline CDR1 is SGHRS and CDR2 is YFSETQ. The CDR3 runs to 15 residues. The CDR3 DNA is TGCGCCAGCAGCTTGGAAGGGTTACCTAATCAGCCCCAGCATTTT. Protein sequence: CASSLEGLPNQPQHF.